This T cell receptor (beta chain) was captured in a study of T cell responses to AZD1222 COVID-19 vaccine. TCRdb's table, derived via immunoSEQ multiplex PCR, lists solely in-frame clones and lacks some. The sample has nearly 90,000 clones; roughly 86% are singletons. This clonotype was sampled from an adult in good health. This specimen was peripheral blood, taken on day 0 of AZD1222 vaccination.

CDR3 sequence reads: CASSLASMDLSYEQYF. The CDR3 DNA is TGCGCCAGCAGCTTGGCCAGTATGGACCTATCCTACGAGCAGTACTTC. The genes are TRBV5-1 and TRBJ2-7, with no clear D. Germline assignment: CDR1 SGHRS and CDR2 YFSETQ. V was shortened by 0 bases and J by 1 base, with 14 bases between the two germline ends. The CDR3 contains 16 residues.